These 32 T cell receptor beta chains were all obtained from the same sample, sequenced in a study of OX40 agonist ivuxolimab in advanced cancers. Clones were sequenced by immunoSEQ multiplex PCR, and TCRdb holds only the in-frame ones, with some missing. Here the sample spans approximately 59,000 clones, 85% being singletons. Source: CD4+ or CD8+ T cells sorted from blood, taken in a trial of the OX40 agonist ivuxolimab. Source of these receptors: an adult with an advanced solid tumor such as melanoma, head and neck, liver or kidney cancer.

The V gene is TRBV7-6, the J gene TRBJ2-5; D is tentatively TRBD1 or TRBD2 (5 bases each). The J call may be in error: the DNA end matches TRBJ2-7 better. The germline V gene has CDR1 SGHVS and CDR2 FNYEAQ. The CDR3 spans 15 residues. The CDR3 loop reads CASSLGENAPYEQYF. In nucleotides, the CDR3 is TGTGCCAGCAGCTTGGGGGAAAATGCGCCTTACGAGCAGTACTTC.

V gene TRBV6-5 combines with J gene TRBJ2-7; D is uncertain. In germline, CDR1 is MNHEY, CDR2 SVGAGI. The CDR3 extends over 14 amino acids. The V gene lost 8 bases and the J gene lost 2 bases, with 16 bases spanning the gap. This CDR3 reads CASLLDQAPYEQYF. The CDR3 region has the DNA TGTGCCAGCCTCTTGGACCAGGCTCCCTACGAGCAGTACTTC.

The chain uses TRBV9 and TRBJ2-2; TRBD1 agrees at 10 bases. Germline CDR1 reads SGDLS; CDR2 reads YYNGEE. CDR3 length: 18 residues. J gave up 4 bases and V 0 bases, and 9 bases lay outside the gene matches. The DNA for the CDR3 is TGTGCCAGCAGCGTAGCTGTGAGGGGACAGGGGTTCACCGGGGAGCTGTTTTTT. Its protein is CASSVAVRGQGFTGELFF.

The DNA for the CDR3 is TGTGCCAGCAGCTGGCCTAGAGCGGGCTTCAATGAGCAGTTCTTC. This codes for CASSWPRAGFNEQFF. The chain employs TRBV11-3 and TRBJ2-1; TRBD2 might be the D (6 bases). The CDR3 covers 15 residues. Looked up from germline, CDR1 is SGHNT and CDR2 is YENEEA. V was clipped by 4 bases and J by 6 bases, with 16 bases between them. Combining the CDR3 with reference TRBV11-3 and TRBJ2-1 gives the whole variable domain EAGVVQSPRYKIIEKKQPVAFWCNPISGHNTLYWYLQNLGQGPELLIRYENEEAVDDSQLPKDRFSAERLKGVDSTLKIQPAELGDSAVYLCASSWPRAGFNEQFFGPGTRLTVL.

This clone was detected once. The rearrangement joins TRBV16 to TRBJ2-1; 11 nucleotides match TRBD2. The CDR3 runs 15 residues. The trim removed 3 bases at V and 6 bases at J, leaving 4 bases unmatched. Per the germline V gene, CDR1 is KGHSY and CDR2 is FQNENV. The DNA of the CDR3 is TGTGCCAGCAGCCATAGCGGGAGGGCCGTCAATGAGCAGTTCTTC. This sequence encodes CASSHSGRAVNEQFF.

The chain employs TRBV10-3 and TRBJ1-1; D unclear. CDR1 and CDR2 (germline): ENHRY, SYGVKD. CDR3 length equals 15 residues. Trimming took off 3 bases at V and 4 bases at J, with 15 bases between the two ends. The DNA for the CDR3 is TGTGCCATCAGTGACAACGGGCGCGTGGGCACTGAAGCTTTCTTT. Translated, it gives CAISDNGRVGTEAFF.

This clone was counted a single time. The rearrangement links TRBV6-1 to TRBJ2-7; D ambiguous. Trimming cost V 7 bases and J 3 bases, with 13 bases left between them. Germline V gene lookup returns CDR1 MNHNS and CDR2 SASEGT. The CDR3 is 13 amino acids. CDR3 residues: CASKSISVYEQYF. Written as DNA, the CDR3 is TGTGCCAGCAAATCCATTTCTGTCTACGAGCAGTACTTC.

The chain has TRBV25-1 and TRBJ1-1; TRBD1 matches 9 bases. There are 14 residues in the CDR3. Looked up from germline, CDR1 is MGHDK and CDR2 is SYGVNS. V lost 3 bases to trimming and J lost 5 bases; unmatched junction nucleotides: 4. The CDR3 region has the DNA TGTGCCAGCAGTGAGACAGGGGGGCGAACTGAAGCTTTCTTT. This encodes CASSETGGRTEAFF.

The chain uses TRBV6-5 and TRBJ2-2, with D perhaps given as TRBD1 or TRBD2 (5 bases each). Trimming removed 0 bases from V and 2 bases from J, with 10 bases in between. The CDR3 loop spans 16 amino acids. Germline CDR1 and CDR2: MNHEY and SVGAGI. Here the CDR3 DNA reads TGTGCCAGCAGTTACTCGCACAGGACTAACACCGGGGAGCTGTTTTTT. It specifies CASSYSHRTNTGELFF.

The chain recombines TRBV11-2 with TRBJ2-3, with D possibly being TRBD1 (5 bases). The V gene lost 6 bases and the J gene lost 6 bases, with 13 bases spanning the gap. Germline values: CDR1 SGHAT, CDR2 FQNNGV. CDR3 size: 13 residues. Written as DNA, the CDR3 is TGTGCCAGCAGAGCACTCAGGGTGGATACGCAGTATTTT. Protein sequence: CASRALRVDTQYF.

The chain carries TRBV27 and TRBJ2-2, with TRBD2 matching 9 bases. Germline V gene sequence: CDR1 MNHEY, CDR2 SMNVEV (reference sequence). CDR3 length: 14 residues. J was trimmed by 6 bases and V by 8 bases; bases with no gene match: 7. The CDR3 sequence is CASFGAGGPGELFF. For the CDR3, the DNA is TGTGCCAGCTTTGGAGCGGGAGGTCCCGGGGAGCTGTTTTTT.

Only a few counts were recorded for this clone. The gene calls are TRBV28 and TRBJ2-1; D is undetermined. V lost 3 bases and J 6 bases, leaving 6 bases between the germline ends. The CDR3 loop spans 12 amino acids. From germline, CDR1 is MDHEN and CDR2 SYDVKM. The CDR3 region is CASSFASNEQFF. The CDR3 DNA follows: TGTGCCAGCAGTTTCGCTTCCAATGAGCAGTTCTTC.

This chain joins TRBV27 and TRBJ2-1; 8 bases are a match to TRBD2. Germline assignment: CDR1 MNHEY and CDR2 SMNVEV (reference sequence). J was trimmed by 5 bases and V by 10 bases; bases with no gene match: 10. The CDR3 totals 14 residues. The CDR3 DNA reads TGTGCCAACCCGAGCGGGAGTATCCACAATGAGCAGTTCTTC. It codes for CANPSGSIHNEQFF.

The chain employs TRBV4-1 and TRBJ2-2; the D call may be TRBD1 or TRBD2 (6 bases each). Trimming shortened V by 7 bases and J by 6 bases, and 21 bases separated the two germline ends. The V gene's germline CDR1 is MGHRA and CDR2 YSYEKL. The CDR3 length is 16 residues. The CDR3 loop reads CASTRGRQVMSGELFF. CDR3 sequence (DNA): TGCGCCAGCACCCGGGGGAGACAGGTGATGTCCGGGGAGCTGTTTTTT.

The chain is built from TRBV6-5 and TRBJ2-7; 10 positions agree with TRBD1. Germline trimming cut 4 bases from V and 4 bases from J; bases unmatched to any gene: 7. This CDR3 has 15 residues. Germline V CDR1 and CDR2: MNHEY, SVGAGI. The CDR3 sequence is CASSSRDRGVYEQYF. In DNA, the CDR3 is TGTGCCAGCAGTTCCCGGGACAGGGGTGTATACGAGCAGTACTTC.

This chain links TRBV19 with TRBJ2-1, with a possible D match to TRBD1 (6 bases). Trimming shortened V by 5 bases and J by 3 bases, and 14 bases separated the two germline ends. CDR1 LNHDA and CDR2 SQIVND come from the germline V gene (reference sequence). CDR3 length: 15 residues. CDR3 coding DNA: TGTGCCAGTAGTCCTGACAGGTTTAACTACAATGAGCAGTTCTTC. Protein sequence: CASSPDRFNYNEQFF.

This clone was counted between two and nine times. V is TRBV7-6 and J is TRBJ1-3; D is possibly TRBD1 (5 bases). The CDR3 is 20 residues long. V dropped 5 bases and J dropped 0 bases, with 26 bases sitting between them. Per germline, CDR1 SGHVS and CDR2 FNYEAQ. CDR3 sequence reads: CASSDLFGAHATYSGNTIYF. CDR3 coding DNA: TGTGCCAGCAGCGACCTCTTTGGGGCACATGCAACCTACTCTGGAAACACCATATATTTT.

In DNA form, the CDR3 reads TGTGCCAGCAGCTTTGACGATGTATCAGGGAAGGGCAATCAGCCCCAGCATTTT. Residues: CASSFDDVSGKGNQPQHF. The chain has TRBV12-1 and TRBJ1-5; the table assigns TRBD1, which was not confirmed against the DNA. TRBV12-1 counts as a pseudogene. The CDR3 is 18 residues long.

This chain joins TRBV19 and TRBJ1-1; D gene ambiguous. CDR3 length: 14 amino acids. Germline CDR1 and CDR2: LNHDA and SQIVND (reference sequence). V shed 3 bases and J shed 4 bases, with 12 bases lying between them. The CDR3 nucleotides read TGTGCCAGTAGTATTGGCCGGCTTGGCACTGAAGCTTTCTTT. The encoded protein is CASSIGRLGTEAFF.

This chain links TRBV28 with TRBJ1-5; D gene unclear. This CDR3 is 15 amino acids long. The V end was cut by 4 bases, the J end by 7 bases, with 17 bases between. The germline V gene encodes CDR1 MDHEN and CDR2 SYDVKM. The CDR3 coding sequence is TGTGCCAGCAGTTCCTGGGATCGCTGGACGCAGCCCCAGCATTTT. Translation: CASSSWDRWTQPQHF.

The chain employs TRBV27 and TRBJ2-7; D unresolved. In germline, CDR1 is MNHEY, CDR2 SMNVEV (reference sequence). CDR3 size: 13 residues. The ends were cut back, 3 bases at V and 3 bases at J, with 9 bases in the middle. The CDR3 region has the DNA TGTGCCAGCAGTTTGGCAGGCTTCTACGAGCAGTACTTC. Its translation: CASSLAGFYEQYF.

In this sample, this clone turned up once. The chain uses TRBV5-1 and TRBJ2-1; D is unresolved. Trimming shortened V by 4 bases and J by 10 bases, and 12 bases separated the two germline ends. CDR3 length equals 12 residues. Germline loops: CDR1 SGHRS, CDR2 YFSETQ. For the CDR3, the DNA is TGCGCCAGCAGCCCACAGCCTGGGGAGCAGTTCTTC. This translates into CASSPQPGEQFF.

This chain connects TRBV2 to TRBJ2-2; D is perhaps TRBD1 (5 bases). Germline V gene lookup returns CDR1 SNHLY and CDR2 FYNNEI. This CDR3 contains 16 residues. V lost 6 bases and J lost 0, with 14 bases in between. CDR3 in amino acids: CASSPDRTANTGELFF. The CDR3 DNA follows: TGTGCCAGCAGCCCAGACAGAACCGCGAACACCGGGGAGCTGTTTTTT.

J is TRBJ2-3 and V is TRBV18; no firm D call. Germline loops: CDR1 KGHSH, CDR2 LQKENI. Trimming removed 5 bases at V and 0 bases at J, with 6 bases between. This CDR3 contains 13 residues. The CDR3 sequence: CASSVDSTDTQYF. The CDR3 region has the DNA TGTGCCAGCTCAGTCGACAGCACAGATACGCAGTATTTT.

The rearrangement joins TRBV28 to TRBJ1-4; D is perhaps TRBD1 (6 bases). The germline V gene has CDR1 MDHEN and CDR2 SYDVKM. The CDR3 contains 17 residues. Trimming cost V 6 bases and J 3 bases, with 20 bases left between them. The CDR3 DNA is TGTGCCAGCAGCCCTGGGGCAGGGGCGTCATCTAATGAAAAACTGTTTTTT. Translating gives CASSPGAGASSNEKLFF.

The chain couples TRBV6-5 to TRBJ2-2; D uncertain. The V gene lost 5 bases and the J gene lost 2 bases, with 6 bases spanning the gap. Germline CDR1 reads MNHEY; CDR2 reads SVGAGI. CDR3 length: 13 amino acids. The CDR3 region is CASSPVNTGELFF. CDR3 nucleotides: TGTGCCAGCAGTCCGGTTAACACCGGGGAGCTGTTTTTT.

The chain employs TRBV7-9 and TRBJ2-6, with D hard to call. The CDR3 consists of 17 residues. Germline CDR1 reads SEHNR; CDR2 reads FQNEAQ (reference sequence). The V gene lost 4 bases and the J gene lost 3 bases, with 16 bases spanning the gap. CDR3 nucleotide sequence: TGTGCCAGCAGCTCAAGACGGACGGTCAATGGGGCCAACGTCCTGACTTTC. Translation gives CASSSRRTVNGANVLTF. The full variable domain, rest sourced from reference TRBV7-9 and TRBJ2-6, is DTGVSQNPRHKITKRGQNVTFRCDPISEHNRLYWYRQTLGQGPEFLTYFQNEAQLEKSRLLSDRFSAERPKGSFSTLEIQRTEQGDSAMYLCASSSRRTVNGANVLTFGAGSRLTVL.

This sequence joins TRBV28 and TRBJ2-7; D possibly corresponds to TRBD2 (6 bases). The V end lost 6 bases, the J end lost 4 bases, and 13 bases lay between the germline ends. The CDR3 contains 13 residues. Germline V gene data show CDR1 as MDHEN and CDR2 as SYDVKM. In DNA form, the CDR3 reads TGTGCCAGCAGCGTTTGGGGACTGTACGAGCAGTACTTC. As protein: CASSVWGLYEQYF.

Only a few counts were recorded for this clone. This chain connects TRBV9 to TRBJ2-2; tentative D call: TRBD2 (5 bases). In germline, CDR1 is SGDLS, CDR2 YYNGEE. Trimming removed 4 bases from V and 5 bases from J, with 18 bases in between. CDR3 size: 16 residues. CDR3 DNA: TGTGCCAGCAGCCCCTCTTCGGAGGCGCATACCGGGGAGCTGTTTTTT. It yields the protein CASSPSSEAHTGELFF.

The rearrangement uses TRBV4-1 and TRBJ2-7; D tentatively reads TRBD1 or TRBD2 (5 bases each). The CDR3 runs 15 residues. The V end lost 4 bases, the J end lost 4 bases, and 17 bases lay between the germline ends. Looked up from germline, CDR1 is MGHRA and CDR2 is YSYEKL. CDR3 amino acids: CASSPSGTKGYEQYF. The CDR3 bases are TGCGCCAGCAGCCCCAGTGGGACCAAGGGGTACGAGCAGTACTTC.

V gene TRBV19 combines with J gene TRBJ2-7; 7 positions match TRBD2. Trimming cost V 6 bases and J 0 bases; bases outside gene matches: 8. Germline lookup yields CDR1 LNHDA and CDR2 SQIVND (reference sequence). The CDR3 runs 15 residues. The CDR3 bases are TGTGCCAGTAGCCCAGCGGGATTTCCCTCCTACGAGCAGTACTTC. As protein: CASSPAGFPSYEQYF.

This sequence joins TRBV9 and TRBJ1-3, with D unclear. The CDR3 is 15 amino acids. The germline V gene has CDR1 SGDLS and CDR2 YYNGEE. Trimming left V 4 bases short and J 0 bases short, with 11 bases between. CDR3 bases: TGTGCCAGCAGCTTTACAAGTCGCTCTGGAAACACCATATATTTT. Amino acid sequence: CASSFTSRSGNTIYF.